The entry that follows covers one T cell receptor (beta chain) sequence. Its antigen is still unknown. The data were obtained in a study of naive and memory T cell subsets. Study results and limitations: Especially in CD8 cells, naive repertoires contained a few larger clonotypes, possibly CD45RA-re-expressing memory cells.

The beta constant-region primer was an equimolar mix of two oligonucleotides covering TRBC1 and TRBC2. The ligated cDNA underwent four PCR rounds using SP2 and nested alpha and beta constant-region primers. From the UMI-ligation and nested PCR reads, TCRdb called clonotypes with MiXCR, one entry per CDR3 protein. The repertoire includes 140,000 to 150,000 distinct CDR3 sequences, about 23% of them detected once, and 0.095% to 0.12% sits in the top ten. From germline, CDR1 is SGHNT and CDR2 YYREEE (reference sequence). The CDR3 spans 16 residues. V lost 3 bases, J lost 8 bases, and 7 bases stayed unmatched.

Sequencing was carried out using naive CD4+ T cells from blood. The sequence was obtained from a human donor in good health. The chain uses TRBV5-4 and TRBJ2-1; TRBD2 agrees at 14 bases. The CDR3 loop is CASSSAGTSGRDEQFF. The CDR3 DNA follows: TGTGCCAGCAGCTCAGCCGGGACTAGCGGGAGAGATGAGCAGTTCTTC.